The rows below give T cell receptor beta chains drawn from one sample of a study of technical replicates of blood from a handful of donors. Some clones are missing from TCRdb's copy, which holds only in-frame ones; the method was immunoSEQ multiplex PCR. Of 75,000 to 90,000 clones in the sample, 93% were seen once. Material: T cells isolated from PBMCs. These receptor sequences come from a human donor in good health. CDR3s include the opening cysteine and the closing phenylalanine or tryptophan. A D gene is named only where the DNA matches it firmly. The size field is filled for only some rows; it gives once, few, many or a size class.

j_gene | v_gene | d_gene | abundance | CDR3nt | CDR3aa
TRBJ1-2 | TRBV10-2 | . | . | TGCGCCAGCAGCTACAAAACAGGGCTGGATGGCTACACCTTC | CASSYKTGLDGYTF
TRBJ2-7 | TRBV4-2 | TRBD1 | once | TGTGCCAGCAGCTCGGGACAGGGTGGTTCCTACGAGCAGTACTTC | CASSSGQGGSYEQYF
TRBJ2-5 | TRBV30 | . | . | TGTGCCTGGAGTGTAGGGCTCCGGACAGTACAAGAGACCCAGTACTTC | CAWSVGLRTVQETQYF
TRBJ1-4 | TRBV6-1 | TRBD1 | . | TGTGCCAGCAGATTTGACAGGGGCCATGAGGAAAAACTGTTTTTT | CASRFDRGHEEKLFF
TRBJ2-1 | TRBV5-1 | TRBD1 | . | TGCGCCAGCAACCCCTCAGGGGGCTCGTACAATGAGCAGTTCTTC | CASNPSGGSYNEQFF
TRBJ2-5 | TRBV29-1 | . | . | TGCAGCGTTGGACAGGAGACCCAGTACTTC | CSVGQETQYF
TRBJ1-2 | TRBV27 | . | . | TGTGCCAGCAGTTTTAAATGGACAGCCCCGAATTATGGCTACACCTTC | CASSFKWTAPNYGYTF
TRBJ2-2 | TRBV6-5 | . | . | TGTGCCAGCGCGAGAAAGTCGAACACCGGGGAGCTGTTTTTT | CASARKSNTGELFF
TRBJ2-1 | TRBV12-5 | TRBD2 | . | TGTGCTAGTGGCGAACGGGGGGGTGAGCAGTTCTTC | CASGERGGEQFF
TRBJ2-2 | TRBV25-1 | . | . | TGTGCCAGCAGTGATGCTACAGGGAGCACCGGGGAGCTGTTTTTT | CASSDATGSTGELFF
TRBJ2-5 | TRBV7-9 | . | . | TGTGCCAGCAGCTTAAGGCCGCGGGGTGGAGAGACCCAGTACTTC | CASSLRPRGGETQYF
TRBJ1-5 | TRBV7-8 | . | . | TGTGCCAGCAGCTTGGGCTCTGGGGGGAGAAATAGCAATCAGCCCCAGCATTTT | CASSLGSGGRNSNQPQHF
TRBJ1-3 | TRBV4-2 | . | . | TGTGCCAGCAGCCAAGGGGGCGGCTTCTCTGGAAACACCATATATTTT | CASSQGGGFSGNTIYF
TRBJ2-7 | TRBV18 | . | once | TGTGCCAGCTCACAAACAGGGTCCACCGAGCAGTACTTC | CASSQTGSTEQYF
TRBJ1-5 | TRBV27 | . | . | TGTGCCAGCAGTCTCCACACAGAAATCAATCAGCCCCAGCATTTT | CASSLHTEINQPQHF
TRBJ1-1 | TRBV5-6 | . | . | TGTGCCAGCAGCGCGGGGGTTGGGGGAGGGAACACTGAAGCTTTCTTT | CASSAGVGGGNTEAFF
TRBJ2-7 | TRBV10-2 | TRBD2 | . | TGCGCCAGCATGAGGACTAGCGACGCTTGGCAGTACTTC | CASMRTSDAWQYF
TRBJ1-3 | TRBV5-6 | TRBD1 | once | TGTGCCAGCAGCTTGCCAGGACAGGTTAGCTCTGGAAACACCATATATTTT | CASSLPGQVSSGNTIYF
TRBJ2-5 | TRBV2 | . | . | TGTGCCGAGGGCCCCCAAGAGACCCAGTACTTC | CAEGPQETQYF
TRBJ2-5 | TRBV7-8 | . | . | TGTGCCAGCAGCTTAGGGGGGCGCGGGGGCGAGACCCAGTACTTC | CASSLGGRGGETQYF
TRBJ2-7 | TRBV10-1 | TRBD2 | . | TGCGCCAGCAGTGCGGGTGAGGCGTTTACTAGCGGGAGGCGGCGATTCTACGAGCAGTACTTC | CASSAGEAFTSGRRRFYEQYF
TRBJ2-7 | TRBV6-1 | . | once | TGTGCCAGCAGTGAAGCGGCGGCAGGGTTCGTCCACGAGCAGTACTTC | CASSEAAAGFVHEQYF
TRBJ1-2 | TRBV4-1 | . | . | TGCGCCAGCAGCCAACCGATACAGGGTGACTATGGCTACACCTTC | CASSQPIQGDYGYTF
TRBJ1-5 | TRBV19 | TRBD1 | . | TGTGCCAGTAGTACCTTGACAGGGAATCAGCCCCAGCATTTT | CASSTLTGNQPQHF
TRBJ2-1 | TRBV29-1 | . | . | TGCAGCGTGTGGGGCGGTGGAGGGGTTGAGCAGTTCTTC | CSVWGGGGVEQFF
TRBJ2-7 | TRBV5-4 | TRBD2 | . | TGTGCCAGCAGTAGCGGGACTAGCGCTTTTTACGAGCAGTACTTC | CASSSGTSAFYEQYF
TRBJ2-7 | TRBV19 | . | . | TGTGCCAGTAGTATAGGCGGGACAGCCGAGCAGTACTTC | CASSIGGTAEQYF
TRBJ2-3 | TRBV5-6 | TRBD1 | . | TGTGCCAGCAGCAAGACAGGGGGACCACCAGATACGCAGTATTTT | CASSKTGGPPDTQYF
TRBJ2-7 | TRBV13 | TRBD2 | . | TGTGCCAGCAGCTTTGAGCCTAGCGGGAGCTACGAGCAGTACTTC | CASSFEPSGSYEQYF